The T cell receptor beta chain described here comes from a study of beta chain features in type 1 diabetes. Study-wide results and caveats: Among patients with Type 1 diabetes, TCRB CDR3s were moderately but significantly shorter in every one of the four CD4+ subsets.

The sequenced template was cDNA made from the entire isolated RNA. Sequencing used immunoSEQ multiplex PCR; TCRdb keeps in-frame clones, though not all of them. The sample holds over 150,000 clones, almost 8% seen once. This clone was seen at least ten times. Its target is not known. V was trimmed by 4 bases and J by 4 bases, leaving 13 bases between them. This CDR3 has 13 residues. CDR1 is SQVTM and CDR2 is ANQGSEA in the germline V gene. The receptor was isolated from a man in his late teens or twenties with type 1 diabetes. The sequenced material came from central memory CD4+ T cells from blood. The V call is TRBV29-1, the J call TRBJ1-1; tentatively, D is TRBD1 (6 bases). In DNA form, the CDR3 reads TGCAGCGTTGTAGGCAGGGGCGGCACTGAAGCTTTCTTT. Protein: CSVVGRGGTEAFF.